These T cell receptor beta chains were read from a single sample in a study of cytomegalovirus exposure and HLA in healthy donors. Libraries were prepared by immunoSEQ multiplex PCR; TCRdb keeps only in-frame clonotypes and omits some of them. The sample lists fewer than 150,000 clones, 60% to 85% occurring once. The sample was PBMCs. Source of these receptors: a man younger than 35 in good health and CMV-seronegative. Both conserved end residues are part of each CDR3. A D gene is named only where the DNA matches it firmly. Some rows mark clone size as missing; the rest say once, few, many or name a class of expanded clone.

>TRBJ1-1|few|TRBD1|TRBV2
CASSEGQGYGSKTEAFF
TGTGCCAGCAGCGAAGGACAGGGCTATGGGAGTAAGACTGAAGCTTTCTTT
>TRBJ2-5|.|.|TRBV23-1
CASSQSPGGETQYF
TGCGCCAGCAGTCAGAGCCCCGGAGGGGAGACCCAGTACTTC
>TRBJ1-4|once|.|TRBV7-2
CASSSGGQPEKLFF
TGTGCCAGCAGCTCCGGGGGGCAGCCTGAAAAACTGTTTTTT
>TRBJ2-1|.|.|TRBV29-1
CSVGGHLGGFNEQFF
TGCAGCGTTGGTGGTCATCTAGGAGGTTTCAATGAGCAGTTCTTC
>TRBJ1-2|.|.|TRBV19
CASSLLTGVNYGYTF
TGTGCCAGTAGTCTCCTGACAGGAGTTAACTATGGCTACACCTTC
>TRBJ2-3|.|TRBD2|TRBV7-3
CASSPRLAGTPMTSTDTQYF
TGTGCCAGCAGCCCCCGACTAGCGGGGACACCCATGACTAGCACAGATACGCAGTATTTT
>TRBJ1-2|.|.|TRBV5-4
CASSLGAGGVTYGYTF
TGTGCCAGCAGCTTGGGGGCTGGTGGCGTGACCTATGGCTACACCTTC
>TRBJ1-1|.|.|TRBV7-6
CASSLALGVNTEAFF
TGTGCCAGCAGCTTAGCGTTAGGGGTGAACACTGAAGCTTTCTTT
>TRBJ2-3|.|TRBD1|TRBV6-5
CASSLGTGGADTQYF
TGTGCCAGCAGTCTCGGGACAGGGGGCGCAGATACGCAGTATTTT
>TRBJ2-2|once|.|TRBV2
CASPRGGVTGELFF
TGTGCCAGCCCTAGGGGAGGAGTGACCGGGGAGCTGTTTTTT
>TRBJ2-5|.|TRBD2|TRBV2
CASSEGTSGRAWETQYF
TGTGCCAGCAGTGAGGGGACTAGCGGGAGGGCGTGGGAGACCCAGTACTTC
>TRBJ1-1|.|TRBD1|TRBV30
CAWSGPGTANTEAFF
TGTGCCTGGAGTGGACCTGGGACAGCTAACACTGAAGCTTTCTTT
>TRBJ2-2|.|.|TRBV27
CASSLLHPRGPGELFF
TGTGCCAGCAGTTTATTGCATCCCAGAGGGCCCGGGGAGCTGTTTTTT
>TRBJ1-4|.|.|TRBV5-8
CASSLATGTNEKLFF
TGTGCCAGCAGCTTGGCTACGGGAACTAATGAAAAACTGTTTTTT
>TRBJ2-5|.|TRBD1|TRBV5-4
CASSRGTAETQYF
TGTGCCAGCAGCCGAGGGACAGCAGAGACCCAGTACTTC
>TRBJ1-1|.|TRBD1|TRBV5-1
CASSSTGATEAFF
TGCGCCAGCAGCTCGACAGGGGCCACTGAAGCTTTCTTT
>TRBJ2-3|.|TRBD2|TRBV15
CATSPGQRTGLAGSPDTQYF
TGTGCCACCAGTCCCGGACAGCGAACGGGACTAGCGGGAAGCCCAGATACGCAGTATTTT
>TRBJ1-1|.|.|TRBV19
CASSMGAWTEAFF
TGTGCCAGTAGTATGGGGGCTTGGACTGAAGCTTTCTTT
>TRBJ1-4|.|TRBD1|TRBV29-1
CSVERGQGEKLFF
TGCAGCGTTGAAAGGGGACAGGGTGAAAAACTGTTTTTT
>TRBJ2-7|few|TRBD1|TRBV30
CASRGQGVTYEQYF
TGTGCCTCGAGGGGCCAGGGGGTGACCTACGAGCAGTACTTC
>TRBJ2-3|.|TRBD2|TRBV2
CASSGGTSGRGDTQYF
TGTGCCAGCAGTGGGGGGACTAGCGGGAGGGGGGATACGCAGTATTTT
>TRBJ2-7|.|TRBD1|TRBV5-1
CASSLAGRGNEQYF
TGCGCCAGCAGCTTGGCTGGCAGGGGGAACGAGCAGTACTTC
>TRBJ1-4|few|TRBD1|TRBV10-2
CASTLTGVNEKLFF
TGCGCCAGCACCTTGACAGGGGTGAATGAAAAACTGTTTTTT
>TRBJ1-2|.|.|TRBV27
CASSLQQGSDGYTF
TGTGCCAGCAGTTTGCAACAGGGATCGGATGGCTACACCTTC
>TRBJ1-1|.|.|TRBV7-2
CASSLMSTVTEAFF
TGTGCCAGCAGCTTAATGTCGACAGTCACTGAAGCTTTCTTT
>TRBJ1-5|.|.|TRBV2
CASSENHRSQPQHF
TGTGCCAGCAGTGAAAACCACAGGAGTCAGCCCCAGCATTTT
>TRBJ1-2|.|.|TRBV5-1
CASSPRPDHMGGYGYTF
TGCGCCAGCAGCCCCCGTCCGGACCATATGGGAGGGTATGGCTACACCTTC
>TRBJ2-1|.|.|TRBV7-3
CASSLNFPYNEQFF
TGTGCCAGCAGCTTAAACTTTCCCTACAATGAGCAGTTCTTC
>TRBJ1-1|.|TRBD1|TRBV6-6
CASSYPGTGVPEAFF
TGTGCCAGCAGTTACCCAGGGACAGGGGTACCCGAAGCTTTCTTT
>TRBJ1-6|.|TRBD1|TRBV19
CATEGQGGLGPLHF
TGTGCCACCGAGGGGCAGGGGGGACTGGGGCCCCTCCACTTT
>TRBJ2-3|.|TRBD1|TRBV11-3
CASSLGTGATDTQYF
TGTGCCAGCAGCTTAGGGACAGGGGCCACAGATACGCAGTATTTT
>TRBJ2-1|.|TRBD2|TRBV2
CASVWEGRDEQFF
TGTGCCAGCGTGTGGGAGGGCCGGGATGAGCAGTTCTTC
>TRBJ2-1|.|.|TRBV27
CASKAEGQILGEQFF
TGTGCCAGCAAAGCGGAGGGTCAAATATTGGGTGAGCAGTTCTTC
>TRBJ1-1|.|.|TRBV19
CASSSSRGAVPEAFF
TGTGCCAGTAGTAGTTCTAGGGGCGCGGTCCCTGAAGCTTTCTTT
>TRBJ1-5|.|TRBD1|TRBV27
CASSPGQISNQPQHF
TGTGCCAGCAGCCCGGGACAGATTAGCAATCAGCCCCAGCATTTT
>TRBJ2-3|.|.|TRBV7-2
CASSLVLAGPTDTQYF
TGTGCCAGCAGCTTAGTCTTGGCGGGACCCACAGATACGCAGTATTTT
>TRBJ2-2|.|TRBD1|TRBV28
CASSSRQGALDTGELFF
TGTGCCAGCAGTTCCAGACAGGGGGCGCTGGACACCGGGGAGCTGTTTTTT
>TRBJ2-7|.|.|TRBV7-9
CASSSGTLSYEQYF
TGTGCCAGCAGCTCCGGGACTCTCTCCTACGAGCAGTACTTC
>TRBJ1-1|once|.|TRBV5-1
CASSQGTANTEAFF
TGCGCCAGCAGCCAGGGAACAGCGAACACTGAAGCTTTCTTT
>TRBJ1-1|.|.|TRBV6-1
CASRRQANTEAFF
TGTGCCAGCAGAAGACAGGCGAACACTGAAGCTTTCTTT
>TRBJ1-1|.|.|TRBV5-4
CASSRDYTEAFF
TGTGCCAGCAGCCGGGACTACACTGAAGCTTTCTTT
>TRBJ1-1|.|.|TRBV19
CASSHGVNTEAFF
TGTGCCAGTAGTCACGGGGTGAACACTGAAGCTTTCTTT
>TRBJ1-5|.|.|TRBV6-1
CASSDHTPGDQPQHF
TGTGCCAGCAGTGATCATACACCCGGGGATCAGCCCCAGCATTTT
>TRBJ2-2|.|.|TRBV10-1
CASSPEGGTGELFF
TGCGCCAGCAGCCCGGAGGGTGGCACCGGGGAGCTGTTTTTT
>TRBJ2-3|.|TRBD2|TRBV5-4
CASSTGLAGGRGTQYF
TGTGCCAGCAGCACGGGACTAGCGGGGGGCCGCGGTACGCAGTATTTT
>TRBJ2-5|.|TRBD2|TRBV9
CASSAEGLARQTQYF
TGTGCCAGCAGCGCGGAGGGACTAGCGAGGCAGACCCAGTACTTC
>TRBJ2-7|.|.|TRBV27
CASSLWGENGEQYF
TGTGCCAGCAGTTTGTGGGGGGAGAACGGCGAGCAGTACTTC
>TRBJ2-5|.|TRBD2|TRBV10-3
CAISKGLAGQETQYF
TGTGCCATCAGTAAGGGACTAGCGGGACAAGAGACCCAGTACTTC
>TRBJ1-5|.|.|TRBV27
CASSAGGRNQPQHF
TGTGCCAGCAGTGCGGGGGGGCGCAATCAGCCCCAGCATTTT
>TRBJ1-2|.|.|TRBV20-1
CSALTAYGYTF
TGCAGTGCTTTGACAGCATATGGCTACACCTTC
>TRBJ2-7|.|TRBD1|TRBV18
CASSPVPTGVDEQYF
TGTGCCAGCTCACCCGTCCCCACAGGGGTAGACGAGCAGTACTTC
>TRBJ1-4|once|.|TRBV19
CATRLGGRASYATNEKLLF
TGTGCCACCAGACTAGGAGGCAGGGCGTCTTACGCAACTAATGAAAAACTGCTTTTT
>TRBJ1-2|.|.|TRBV4-2
CASRDDAGGGYGYTF
TGTGCCAGCAGAGATGACGCGGGGGGCGGTTATGGCTACACCTTC
>TRBJ1-4|.|.|TRBV28
CASSFSSEKLFF
TGTGCCAGCAGTTTTAGTTCTGAAAAACTGTTTTTT
>TRBJ1-5|.|.|TRBV7-8
CASNLQGNSNQPQHF
TGTGCCAGCAACCTCCAGGGTAATAGCAATCAGCCCCAGCATTTT
>TRBJ2-3|.|.|TRBV5-6
CASSLVAGRRTDTQYF
TGTGCCAGCAGCTTGGTAGCTGGAAGGCGTACAGATACGCAGTATTTT